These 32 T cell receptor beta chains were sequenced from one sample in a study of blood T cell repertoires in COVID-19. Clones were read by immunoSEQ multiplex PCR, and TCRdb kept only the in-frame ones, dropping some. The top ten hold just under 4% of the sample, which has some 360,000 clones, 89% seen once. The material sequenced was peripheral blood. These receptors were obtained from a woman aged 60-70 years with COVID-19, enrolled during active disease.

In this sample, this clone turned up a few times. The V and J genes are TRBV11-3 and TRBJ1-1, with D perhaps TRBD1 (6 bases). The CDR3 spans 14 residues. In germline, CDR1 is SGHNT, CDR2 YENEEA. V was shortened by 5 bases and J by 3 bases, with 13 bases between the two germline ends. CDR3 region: CASSRGGKDTEAFF. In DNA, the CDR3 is TGTGCCAGCAGCCGCGGGGGCAAGGACACTGAAGCTTTCTTT. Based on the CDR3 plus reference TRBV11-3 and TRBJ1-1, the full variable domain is EAGVVQSPRYKIIEKKQPVAFWCNPISGHNTLYWYLQNLGQGPELLIRYENEEAVDDSQLPKDRFSAERLKGVDSTLKIQPAELGDSAVYLCASSRGGKDTEAFFGQGTRLTVV.

The CDR3 DNA follows: TGTGCCAGCAGCAGGGTGGGTGAAAAACTGTTTTTT. Amino acids: CASSRVGEKLFF. The V call is TRBV6-5, the J call TRBJ1-4, with D perhaps matching TRBD1 (5 bases). CDR1 and CDR2 from the germline V gene are MNHEY and SVGAGI. V shed 6 bases and J shed 7 bases, with 9 bases lying between them. CDR3 length: 12 residues.

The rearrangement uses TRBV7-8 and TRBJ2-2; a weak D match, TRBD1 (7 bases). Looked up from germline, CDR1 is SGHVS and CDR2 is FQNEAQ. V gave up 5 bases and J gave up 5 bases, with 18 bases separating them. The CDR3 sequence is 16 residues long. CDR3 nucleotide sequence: TGTGCCAGCAGCCCCCCGGCAGGGGGGATAACCGGGGAGCTGTTTTTT. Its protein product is CASSPPAGGITGELFF.

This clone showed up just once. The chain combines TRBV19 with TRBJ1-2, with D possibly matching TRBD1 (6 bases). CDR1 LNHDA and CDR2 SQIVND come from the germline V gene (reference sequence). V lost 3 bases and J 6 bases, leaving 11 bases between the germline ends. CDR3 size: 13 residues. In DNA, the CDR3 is TGTGCCAGTAGTATGTCAGGGGCCGATGGCTACACCTTC. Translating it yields CASSMSGADGYTF.

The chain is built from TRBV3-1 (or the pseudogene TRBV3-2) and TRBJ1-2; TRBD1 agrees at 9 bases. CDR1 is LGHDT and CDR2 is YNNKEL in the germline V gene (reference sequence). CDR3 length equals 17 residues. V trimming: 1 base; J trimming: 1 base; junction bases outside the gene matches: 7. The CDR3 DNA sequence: TGTGCCAGCAGCCAAGTGGGGACAGGGCCCATTAACTATGGCTACACCTTC. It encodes CASSQVGTGPINYGYTF.

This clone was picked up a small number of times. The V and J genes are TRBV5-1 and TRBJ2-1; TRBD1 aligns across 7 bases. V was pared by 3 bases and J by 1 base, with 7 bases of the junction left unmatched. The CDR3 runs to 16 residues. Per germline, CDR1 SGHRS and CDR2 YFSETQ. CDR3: CASSYRMTGSYNEQFF. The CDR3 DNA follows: TGCGCCAGCAGCTACCGGATGACAGGGTCCTACAATGAGCAGTTCTTC.

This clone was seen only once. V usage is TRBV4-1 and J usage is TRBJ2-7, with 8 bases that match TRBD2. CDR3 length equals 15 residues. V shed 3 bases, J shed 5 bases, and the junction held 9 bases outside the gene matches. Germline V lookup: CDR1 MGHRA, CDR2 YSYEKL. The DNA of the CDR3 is TGCGCCAGCAGCCACAGACTAGCGCCGTTGAACGAGCAGTACTTC. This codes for CASSHRLAPLNEQYF.

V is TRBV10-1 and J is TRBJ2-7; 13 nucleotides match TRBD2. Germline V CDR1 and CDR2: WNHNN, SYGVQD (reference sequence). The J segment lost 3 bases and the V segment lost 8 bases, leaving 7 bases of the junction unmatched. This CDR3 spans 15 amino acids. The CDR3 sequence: CASELAGGLNYEQYF. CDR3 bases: TGCGCCAGCGAACTAGCGGGGGGGCTGAACTACGAGCAGTACTTC.

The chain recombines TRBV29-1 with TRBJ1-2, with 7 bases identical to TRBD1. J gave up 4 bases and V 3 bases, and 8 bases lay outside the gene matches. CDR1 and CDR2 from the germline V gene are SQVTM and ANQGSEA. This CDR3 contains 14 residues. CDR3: CSVEPSGQFYGYTF. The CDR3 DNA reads TGCAGCGTTGAGCCTTCGGGACAGTTCTATGGCTACACCTTC.

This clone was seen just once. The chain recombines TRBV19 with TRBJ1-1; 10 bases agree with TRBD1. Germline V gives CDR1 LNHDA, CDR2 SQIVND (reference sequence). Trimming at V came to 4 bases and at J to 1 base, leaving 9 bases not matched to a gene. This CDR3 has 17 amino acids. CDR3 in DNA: TGTGCCAGTAGTAGGATCGACAGGGGGCAAAGGAACACTGAAGCTTTCTTT. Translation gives CASSRIDRGQRNTEAFF.

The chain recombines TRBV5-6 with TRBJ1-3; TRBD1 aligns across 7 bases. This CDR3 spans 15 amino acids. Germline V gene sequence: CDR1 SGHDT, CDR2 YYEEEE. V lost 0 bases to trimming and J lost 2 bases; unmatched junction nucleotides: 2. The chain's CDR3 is CASSLGDRAGNTIYF. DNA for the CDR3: TGTGCCAGCAGCTTGGGAGACAGGGCTGGAAACACCATATATTTT.

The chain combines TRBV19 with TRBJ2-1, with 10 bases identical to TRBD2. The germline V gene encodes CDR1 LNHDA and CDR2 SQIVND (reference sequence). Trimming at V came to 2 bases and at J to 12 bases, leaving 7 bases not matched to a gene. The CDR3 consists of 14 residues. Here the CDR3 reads CASSITSGASRQFF. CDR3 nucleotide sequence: TGTGCCAGTAGTATAACTAGCGGGGCCTCCCGGCAGTTCTTC. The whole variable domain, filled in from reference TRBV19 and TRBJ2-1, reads DGGITQSPKYLFRKEGQNVTLSCEQNLNHDAMYWYRQDPGQGLRLIYYSQIVNDFQKGDIAEGYSVSREKKESFPLTVTSAQKNPTAFYLCASSITSGASRQFFGPGTRLTVL.

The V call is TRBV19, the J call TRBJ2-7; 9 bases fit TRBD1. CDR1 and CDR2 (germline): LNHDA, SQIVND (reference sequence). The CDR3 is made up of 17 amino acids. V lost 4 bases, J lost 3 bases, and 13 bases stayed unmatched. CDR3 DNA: TGTGCCAGTAGTACCGAACAACCGGGACAGGGAAGCTACGAGCAGTACTTC. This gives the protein CASSTEQPGQGSYEQYF.

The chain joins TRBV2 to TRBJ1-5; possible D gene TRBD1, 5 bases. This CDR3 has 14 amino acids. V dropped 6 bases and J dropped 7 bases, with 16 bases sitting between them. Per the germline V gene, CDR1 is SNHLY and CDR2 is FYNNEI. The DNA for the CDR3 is TGTGCCAGCAGCGTCCGCAGGGAGGGACAGCCCCAGCATTTT. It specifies CASSVRREGQPQHF. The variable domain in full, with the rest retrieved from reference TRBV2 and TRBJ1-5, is EPEVTQTPSHQVTQMGQEVILRCVPISNHLYFYWYRQILGQKVEFLVSFYNNEISEKSEIFDDQFSVERPDGSNFTLKIRSTKLEDSAMYFCASSVRREGQPQHFGDGTRLSIL.

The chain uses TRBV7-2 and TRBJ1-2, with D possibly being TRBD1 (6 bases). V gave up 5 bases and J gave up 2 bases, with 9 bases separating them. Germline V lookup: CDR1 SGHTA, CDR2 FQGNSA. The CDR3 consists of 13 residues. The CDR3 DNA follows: TGTGCCAGCAGCCTACAGGGAAACTATGGCTACACCTTC. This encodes CASSLQGNYGYTF. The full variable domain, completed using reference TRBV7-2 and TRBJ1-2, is GAGVSQSPSNKVTEKGKDVELRCDPISGHTALYWYRQSLGQGLEFLIYFQGNSAPDKSGLPSDRFSAERTGGSVSTLTIQRTQQEDSAVYLCASSLQGNYGYTFGSGTRLTVV.

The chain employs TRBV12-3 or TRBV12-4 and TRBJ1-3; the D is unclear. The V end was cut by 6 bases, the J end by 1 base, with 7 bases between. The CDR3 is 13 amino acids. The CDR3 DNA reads TGTGCCAGCAGGGGCTTATCTGGAAACACCATATATTTT. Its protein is CASRGLSGNTIYF.

The CDR3 loop reads CASSQADSYEQYF. In DNA form, the CDR3 reads TGCGCCAGCAGCCAAGCCGACAGCTACGAGCAGTACTTC. The V and J genes are TRBV4-1 and TRBJ2-7; TRBD1 is a possible D gene (5 bases). Germline loops: CDR1 MGHRA, CDR2 YSYEKL. CDR3 length: 13 amino acids. V was cut by 1 base and J by 3 bases, with 7 bases left in between.

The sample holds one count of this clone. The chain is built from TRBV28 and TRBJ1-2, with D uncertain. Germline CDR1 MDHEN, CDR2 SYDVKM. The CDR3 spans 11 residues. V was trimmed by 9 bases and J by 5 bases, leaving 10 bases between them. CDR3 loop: CASQAGYGYTF. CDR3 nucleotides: TGTGCCAGTCAAGCGGGGTATGGCTACACCTTC.

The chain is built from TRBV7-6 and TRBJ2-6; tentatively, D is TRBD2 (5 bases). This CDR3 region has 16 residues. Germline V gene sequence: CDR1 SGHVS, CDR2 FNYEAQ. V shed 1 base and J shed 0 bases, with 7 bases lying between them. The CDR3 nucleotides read TGTGCCAGCAGCTTAGTTGCGGGCTCTGGGGCCAACGTCCTGACTTTC. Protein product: CASSLVAGSGANVLTF.

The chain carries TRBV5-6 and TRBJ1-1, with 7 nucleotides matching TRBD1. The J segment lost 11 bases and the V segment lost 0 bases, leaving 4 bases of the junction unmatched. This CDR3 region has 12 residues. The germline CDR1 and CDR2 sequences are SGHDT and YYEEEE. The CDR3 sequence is CASSLAGQWAFF. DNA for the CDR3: TGTGCCAGCAGCTTGGCGGGACAGTGGGCTTTCTTT.

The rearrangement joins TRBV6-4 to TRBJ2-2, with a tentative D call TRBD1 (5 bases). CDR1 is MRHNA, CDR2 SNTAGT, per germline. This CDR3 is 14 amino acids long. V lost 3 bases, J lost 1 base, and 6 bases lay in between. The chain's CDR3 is CASSEGQNTGELFF. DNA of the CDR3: TGTGCCAGCAGTGAAGGACAGAACACCGGGGAGCTGTTTTTT.

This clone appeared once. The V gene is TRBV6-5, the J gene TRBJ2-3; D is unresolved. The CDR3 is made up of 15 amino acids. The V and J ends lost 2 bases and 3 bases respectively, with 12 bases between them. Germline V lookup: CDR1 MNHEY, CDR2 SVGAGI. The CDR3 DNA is TGTGCCAGCAGTTACGTTTCGGCAGGTACAGATACGCAGTATTTT. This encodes CASSYVSAGTDTQYF.

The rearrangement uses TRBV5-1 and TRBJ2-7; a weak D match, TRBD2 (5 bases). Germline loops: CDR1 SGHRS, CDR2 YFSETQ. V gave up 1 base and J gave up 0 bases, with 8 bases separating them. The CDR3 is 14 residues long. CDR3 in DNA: TGCGCCAGCAGCTTGAATGCGGGCTCCTACGAGCAGTACTTC. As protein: CASSLNAGSYEQYF.

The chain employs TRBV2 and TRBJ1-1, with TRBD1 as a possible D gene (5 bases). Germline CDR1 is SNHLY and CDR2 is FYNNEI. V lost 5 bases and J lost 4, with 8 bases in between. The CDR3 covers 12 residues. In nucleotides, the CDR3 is TGTGCCAGCAGTTCCGACAGCACTGAAGCTTTCTTT. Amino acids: CASSSDSTEAFF.

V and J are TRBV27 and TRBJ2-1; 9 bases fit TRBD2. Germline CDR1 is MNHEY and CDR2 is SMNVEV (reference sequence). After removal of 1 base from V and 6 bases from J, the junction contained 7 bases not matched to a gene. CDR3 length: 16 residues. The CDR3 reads CASSLWAGGPGNEQFF. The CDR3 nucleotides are TGTGCCAGCAGTTTATGGGCGGGGGGGCCAGGCAATGAGCAGTTCTTC.

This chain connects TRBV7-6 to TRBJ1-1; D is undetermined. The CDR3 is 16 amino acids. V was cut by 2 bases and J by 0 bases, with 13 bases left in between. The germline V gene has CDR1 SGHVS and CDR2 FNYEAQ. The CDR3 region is CASSLSPGGMNTEAFF. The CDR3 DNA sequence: TGTGCCAGCAGCTTATCCCCGGGCGGGATGAACACTGAAGCTTTCTTT.

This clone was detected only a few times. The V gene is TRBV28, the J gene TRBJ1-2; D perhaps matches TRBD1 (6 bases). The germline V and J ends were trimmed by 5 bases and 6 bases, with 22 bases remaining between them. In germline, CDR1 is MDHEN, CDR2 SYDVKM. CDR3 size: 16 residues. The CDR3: CASSPPPTGLQNGYTF. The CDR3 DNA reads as TGTGCCAGCAGTCCCCCACCCACAGGGTTACAGAATGGCTACACCTTC.

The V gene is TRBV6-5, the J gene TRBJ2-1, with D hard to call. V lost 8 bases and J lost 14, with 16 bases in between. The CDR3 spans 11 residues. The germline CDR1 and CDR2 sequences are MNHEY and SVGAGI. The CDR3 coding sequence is TGTGCCAGCCCCAGGTTTTCAGGCGAGTTCTTC. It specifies CASPRFSGEFF.

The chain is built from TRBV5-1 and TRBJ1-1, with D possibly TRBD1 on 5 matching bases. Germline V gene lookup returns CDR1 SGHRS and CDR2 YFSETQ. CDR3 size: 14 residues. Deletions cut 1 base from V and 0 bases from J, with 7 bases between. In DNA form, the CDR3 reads TGCGCCAGCAGCTTGCAGGACATGAACACTGAAGCTTTCTTT. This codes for CASSLQDMNTEAFF.

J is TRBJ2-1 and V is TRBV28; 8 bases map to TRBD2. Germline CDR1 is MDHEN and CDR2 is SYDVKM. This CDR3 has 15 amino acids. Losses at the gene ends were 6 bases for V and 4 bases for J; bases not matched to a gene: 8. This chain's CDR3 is CASSSPAGGYNEQFF. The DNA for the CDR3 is TGTGCCAGCAGCTCCCCCGCGGGGGGTTACAATGAGCAGTTCTTC.

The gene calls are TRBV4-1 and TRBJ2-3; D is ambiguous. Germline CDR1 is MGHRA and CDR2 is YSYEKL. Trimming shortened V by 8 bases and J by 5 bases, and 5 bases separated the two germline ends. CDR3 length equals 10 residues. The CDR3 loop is CASLGDTQYF. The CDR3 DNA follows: TGCGCCAGCCTCGGAGATACGCAGTATTTT.

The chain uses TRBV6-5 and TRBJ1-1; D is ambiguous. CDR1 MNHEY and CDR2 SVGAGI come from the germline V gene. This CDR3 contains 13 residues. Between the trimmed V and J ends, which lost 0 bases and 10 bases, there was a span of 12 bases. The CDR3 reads CASSYSKAGTAFF. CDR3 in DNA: TGTGCCAGCAGTTACTCGAAGGCAGGAACAGCTTTCTTT.